Below are 20 T cell receptor beta chains sequenced from a single sample in a study of OX40 agonist ivuxolimab in advanced cancers. Data came from immunoSEQ multiplex PCR; TCRdb stores just in-frame clones and leaves some out. Found here are about 35,000 clones, approximately 80% of them singletons; the top ten hold roughly 12%. The input for sequencing was CD4+ or CD8+ T cells sorted from blood, taken in a trial of the OX40 agonist ivuxolimab. The receptors were gathered from an adult with an advanced solid tumor such as melanoma, head and neck, liver or kidney cancer.

The rearrangement links TRBV10-2 to TRBJ2-7; 11 positions agree with TRBD2. Trimming took 5 bases from V and 3 from J; bases not matched to a gene: 3. CDR1 and CDR2 from the germline V gene are WSHSY and SAAADI. The length of the CDR3 is 14 residues. This CDR3 is CASSQTSGSYEQYF. CDR3 DNA sequence: TGCGCCAGCAGTCAAACTAGCGGGAGCTACGAGCAGTACTTC.

In its sample, this clone was seen a few times. The rearrangement joins TRBV9 to TRBJ2-7; 10 bases match TRBD1. V was clipped by 4 bases and J by 2 bases; unmatched bases: 6. The CDR3 totals 15 residues. The germline V gene has CDR1 SGDLS and CDR2 YYNGEE. The CDR3 loop is CASSPDRGPAYEQYF. CDR3 coding DNA: TGTGCCAGCAGCCCCGACAGGGGGCCTGCCTACGAGCAGTACTTC.

This rearrangement joins TRBV5-8 to TRBJ2-1, with 7 bases matching TRBD2. V shed 3 bases and J 5 bases; nucleotides not matched to a gene: 2. CDR3 length: 13 residues. Germline CDR1 is SGHTS and CDR2 is YDEGEE. The CDR3 reads CASSSGTNNEQFF. The CDR3 DNA follows: TGTGCCAGCAGCTCCGGGACTAACAATGAGCAGTTCTTC. Full variable domain (missing parts from reference TRBV5-8 and TRBJ2-1): EAGVTQSPTHLIKTRGQQATLRCSPISGHTSVYWYQQALGLGLQFLLWYDEGEERNRGNFPPRFSGRQFPNYSSELNVNALELEDSALYLCASSSGTNNEQFFGPGTRLTVL.

This chain uses TRBV5-6 with TRBJ2-5; D perhaps matches TRBD2 (6 bases). The CDR3 spans 14 residues. Trimming pared 3 bases from V and 5 bases from J, leaving 14 bases between. CDR1 and CDR2 (germline): SGHDT, YYEEEE. Written as DNA, the CDR3 is TGTGCCAGCAGCTGGGCGCAGGGAGGCGAGACCCAGTACTTC. Amino acids: CASSWAQGGETQYF. The variable domain in full, with the rest retrieved from reference TRBV5-6 and TRBJ2-5, is DAGVTQSPTHLIKTRGQQVTLRCSPKSGHDTVSWYQQALGQGPQFIFQYYEEEERQRGNFPDRFSGHQFPNYSSELNVNALLLGDSALYLCASSWAQGGETQYFGPGTRLLVL.

The chain carries TRBV7-6 and TRBJ2-3, with D tentatively TRBD1 or TRBD2 (6 bases each). Trimming left V 4 bases short and J 4 bases short, with 18 bases between. Germline loops: CDR1 SGHVS, CDR2 FNYEAQ. The CDR3 spans 16 residues. The CDR3 loop reads CASSSPWGAEADTQYF. CDR3 sequence (DNA): TGTGCCAGCAGCTCCCCCTGGGGGGCCGAGGCAGATACGCAGTATTTT.

V usage is TRBV19 and J usage is TRBJ1-5; D uncertain. The germline V gene has CDR1 LNHDA and CDR2 SQIVND (reference sequence). The V end was cut by 2 bases, the J end by 1 base, with 6 bases between. CDR3 length: 14 amino acids. The CDR3, as DNA: TGTGCCAGTAGTATACATCCCAGCAATCAGCCCCAGCATTTT. Amino acid sequence: CASSIHPSNQPQHF.

Turning to this clone: The junction shows a germline mismatch at one end, possibly a read error. This chain joins TRBV18 and TRBJ2-5; TRBD1 agrees at 9 bases. The germline V gene has CDR1 KGHSH and CDR2 LQKENI. CDR3 length: 18 amino acids. CDR3 in DNA: TGTGCCAGCGCACCTCGACCGGGACAGGGACGTTTTAGAGAGACCCAGTACTTC. Amino acids: CASAPRPGQGRFRETQYF.

The V gene is TRBV6-1, the J gene TRBJ2-1; 8 positions match TRBD1. Trimming took 2 bases from V and 6 from J; bases not matched to a gene: 6. Per the germline V gene, CDR1 is MNHNS and CDR2 is SASEGT. The CDR3 length is 15 residues. The CDR3 DNA reads TGTGCCAGCAGTGAATGGCAGGGGGCAGGCAATGAGCAGTTCTTC. Encoded protein: CASSEWQGAGNEQFF.

The chain carries TRBV30 and TRBJ1-5; D call uncertain. The V gene's germline CDR1 is GTSNPN and CDR2 SVGIG (reference sequence). The CDR3 is made up of 13 amino acids. Trimming left V 1 base short and J 5 bases short, with 9 bases between. The CDR3 is CAWSDAGDQPQHF. CDR3 DNA sequence: TGTGCCTGGAGTGACGCCGGGGATCAGCCCCAGCATTTT.

With respect to this clone: A junction boundary mismatches the germline segment, possibly from a read error. V and J are TRBV29-1 and TRBJ2-5; D might be TRBD1 (6 bases). The germline CDR1 and CDR2 sequences are SQVTM and ANQGSEA. This CDR3 is built from 13 residues. This chain's CDR3 is CSVEELAGDTPDF. The CDR3 region has the DNA TGCAGCGTTGAAGAGTTAGCAGGGGATACGCCTGACTTC.

By frequency in the sample, this clone is medium-sized. V and J are TRBV12-5 and TRBJ1-2, with a possible D match to TRBD1 (5 bases). The CDR3 contains 13 residues. Germline CDR1 is LGHNT and CDR2 is FRNRAP. With 6 bases removed from V and 4 bases from J, the gap between germline ends came to 12 bases. The CDR3, as DNA: TGTGCTAGTGGAAAGGGACCAGCCTATGGCTACACCTTC. Translating it yields CASGKGPAYGYTF.

The chain carries TRBV9 and TRBJ2-1; TRBD2 agrees at 14 bases. Germline V lookup: CDR1 SGDLS, CDR2 YYNGEE. The junction had 3 bases not matched to a gene; V was cut back by 3 bases and J by 7 bases. The CDR3 has 15 residues. In DNA form, the CDR3 reads TGTGCCAGCAGCGCCGGGACTAGCGGGAGTAATGAGCAGTTCTTC. Translated: CASSAGTSGSNEQFF. Together with reference TRBV9 and TRBJ2-1, the CDR3 gives the full variable domain: DSGVTQTPKHLITATGQRVTLRCSPRSGDLSVYWYQQSLDQGLQFLIQYYNGEERAKGNILERFSAQQFPDLHSELNLSSLELGDSALYFCASSAGTSGSNEQFFGPGTRLTVL.

The CDR3 reads CASSLPRDGIMDYGYTF. CDR3 bases: TGTGCCAGCAGCTTACCCCGGGACGGGATTATGGACTATGGCTACACCTTC. The chain has TRBV7-2 and TRBJ1-2, with D possibly TRBD1 on 5 matching bases. Germline lookup yields CDR1 SGHTA and CDR2 FQGNSA. V was trimmed by 2 bases and J by 3 bases, leaving 19 bases between them. This CDR3 region has 17 residues.

The chain employs TRBV6-5 and TRBJ1-1; maybe TRBD1 (5 bases). V lost 5 bases and J lost 4, with 17 bases in between. This CDR3 has 15 amino acids. Germline V gives CDR1 MNHEY, CDR2 SVGAGI. As DNA, the CDR3 is TGTGCCAGCAGTACCCCCCAGACAGTCGGCACTGAAGCTTTCTTT. It encodes CASSTPQTVGTEAFF.

The chain has TRBV6-6 and TRBJ1-2, with TRBD1 as a possible D gene (5 bases). The germline gives CDR1 MNHNY, CDR2 SVGAGI (reference sequence). Between the trimmed V and J ends, which lost 4 bases and 2 bases, there was a span of 17 bases. This CDR3 has 16 amino acids. Written as DNA, the CDR3 is TGTGCCAGCAGTTCACCCGTCGGGGACCCCAACTATGGCTACACCTTC. Protein product: CASSSPVGDPNYGYTF.

This clone was seen a few times. V usage is TRBV4-3 and J usage is TRBJ2-2; weak D call: TRBD2 (6 bases). V was pared by 0 bases and J by 4 bases, with 18 bases between. The CDR3 length is 18 residues. Germline V gene sequence: CDR1 LGHNA, CDR2 YSLEER. DNA of the CDR3: TGCGCCAGCAGCCAAGATATGTTCGGGAGCGTCGGCACCGGGGAGCTGTTTTTT. Translated, it gives CASSQDMFGSVGTGELFF.

The chain recombines TRBV10-3 with TRBJ2-2, with D perhaps matching TRBD1 or TRBD2 (5 bases each). This CDR3 comprises 14 residues. V lost 8 bases and J lost 6, with 16 bases in between. In germline, CDR1 is ENHRY, CDR2 SYGVKD. CDR3 sequence (DNA): TGTGCCATCGGGGCTAGCCAGGCCGCCGGGGAGCTGTTTTTT. It yields the protein CAIGASQAAGELFF.

The chain combines TRBV7-3 with TRBJ2-3; no firm D call. Trimming removed 5 bases at V and 6 bases at J, with 15 bases between. Germline assignment: CDR1 SGHTA and CDR2 FQGTGA. The CDR3 consists of 14 residues. CDR3 sequence (DNA): TGTGCCAGCAGCCACGGCCAATTCGCCGATACGCAGTATTTT. Translated: CASSHGQFADTQYF.

The chain recombines TRBV28 with TRBJ2-5; D is ambiguous. The V end was cut by 4 bases, the J end by 2 bases, with 14 bases between. Germline V CDR1 and CDR2: MDHEN, SYDVKM. The CDR3 has 15 residues. This CDR3 is CASSSPRGVQETQYF. The CDR3 nucleotides read TGTGCCAGCAGTTCCCCCCGTGGCGTACAAGAGACCCAGTACTTC.

In this sample, this clone turned up a few times. This sequence joins TRBV30 and TRBJ1-1; D is unresolved. The CDR3 is made up of 14 amino acids. Germline CDR1 and CDR2: GTSNPN and SVGIG (reference sequence). Trimming pared 2 bases from V and 4 bases from J, leaving 14 bases between. The CDR3 loop reads CAWSSGFEGTEAFF. The CDR3 DNA is TGTGCCTGGAGTTCTGGGTTCGAGGGCACTGAAGCTTTCTTT.